These 5 T cell receptor beta chains came from one sample sequenced in a study of CD8 T cells in ankylosing spondylitis. The study's findings and limits: Under 10 highly homologous variants formed a TCR beta motif that appeared characteristic of ankylosing spondylitis blood.

These TCRs' antigens remain unknown. TCRdb used MiXCR to reprocess the 5' RACE reads, holding one entry per CDR3 protein. The sample carries about 700,000 distinct CDR3 sequences, roughly 19% recorded once. Material: blood, either unsorted or a sorted T cell fraction (not recorded which). These receptors all come from a male donor with ankylosing spondylitis.

This clonotype was counted a few times. The chain carries TRBV2 and TRBJ2-7, with no clear D. Per germline, CDR1 SNHLY and CDR2 FYNNEI. This CDR3 is built from 11 residues. With 6 bases removed from V and 3 bases from J, the gap between germline ends came to 6 bases. The CDR3 loop reads CASREIYEQYF. DNA of the CDR3: TGTGCCAGCAGGGAAATCTACGAGCAGTACTTC.

The chain is built from TRBV29-1 and TRBJ2-4; 7 bases line up with TRBD2. Germline V gene lookup returns CDR1 SQVTM and CDR2 ANQGSEA. V shed 0 bases, J shed 9 bases, and the junction held 8 bases outside the gene matches. This CDR3 region has 14 residues. The CDR3 is CSVEDISGGSIQYF. CDR3 DNA: TGCAGCGTTGAAGATATATCCGGGGGGAGCATTCAGTACTTC.

This clonotype was seen a few times. The chain carries TRBV3-1 and TRBJ1-2; no definite D call. CDR1 and CDR2 (germline): LGHDT, YNNKEL (reference sequence). Trimming cost V 3 bases and J 5 bases, with 7 bases left between them. CDR3 size: 12 residues. The CDR3 sequence: CASSQERYGYTF. CDR3 DNA sequence: TGTGCCAGCAGCCAGGAGCGTTATGGCTACACCTTC.

The chain joins TRBV27 to TRBJ2-7, with 13 bases matching TRBD2. After removal of 4 bases from V and 3 bases from J, the junction contained 12 bases not matched to a gene. CDR1 MNHEY and CDR2 SMNVEV come from the germline V gene (reference sequence). This CDR3 region has 18 residues. The CDR3 reads CASSSLGTSGIIFYEQYF. The CDR3 region has the DNA TGTGCCAGCAGTTCCCTAGGGACTAGCGGGATAATATTCTACGAGCAGTACTTC.

This clonotype was seen only a few times. The genes are TRBV4-1 and TRBJ1-2, with D uncertain. CDR1 is MGHRA and CDR2 is YSYEKL in the germline V gene. Trimming pared 0 bases from V and 5 bases from J, leaving 16 bases between. The CDR3 sequence is 16 residues long. CDR3 residues: CASSQEESPFLYGYTF. The CDR3 nucleotides read TGCGCCAGCAGCCAAGAAGAGTCTCCTTTCCTTTATGGCTACACCTTC.